Described below is a single T cell receptor (beta chain) sequence and its context. Germline V lookup: CDR1 GTSNPN, CDR2 SVGIG (reference sequence). The CDR3 has 15 amino acids. The ends were cut back, 5 bases at V and 5 bases at J, with 18 bases in the middle. The sample belongs to a study of shared clonotypes between healthy human individuals. Measured with immunoSEQ multiplex PCR; TCRdb has only the in-frame clones, and not every one. Altogether 650,000 to 700,000 clones are present, less than 95% being singletons, with the ten largest covering 30% to 40%. The clonotype comes from a man younger than 30 in good health. Some clones in this sample may be carry-over from other donors' samples. V is TRBV30 and J is TRBJ1-4, with unresolved D. Input material: memory CD8+ T cells from PBMCs. As for subset: CD45RO+ cells pooled with CCR7-negative TemRA cells. This CDR3 is CAWEPGPRNNEKLFF. The CDR3 nucleotides are TGTGCCTGGGAACCCGGACCGCGAAACAATGAAAAACTGTTTTTT.